This T cell receptor beta chain was recovered during a study of T cell responses to AZD1222 COVID-19 vaccine. Here immunoSEQ multiplex PCR was the method, and the copy in TCRdb shows in-frame clones only, minus some. In the table there are about 140,000 clones, 92% of which are singletons. The CDR3 is made up of 13 amino acids. V was clipped by 2 bases and J by 7 bases, with 9 bases between them. Germline values: CDR1 SGHDN, CDR2 FVKESK. Notes on this clone: The antigen is not known.

Overall study findings and caveats: It should be noted that donors were predominantly white British and more often female, and clonal diversity was possibly underestimated.

This receptor was identified in an adult who received the AZD1222 COVID-19 vaccine. The rearrangement links TRBV14 to TRBJ1-3, with D possibly matching TRBD1 (5 bases). The sample in question was peripheral blood, obtained 28 days after the second AZD1222 dose. The CDR3, as DNA: TGTGCCAGCAGCCAATTGGGGGGGAACACCATATATTTT. Encoded protein: CASSQLGGNTIYF.